These T cell receptor beta chains were read from a single sample in a study of T cells in Graves' hyperthyroidism and ophthalmopathy. Each CDR3 protein is one row after TCRdb ran MiXCR on the multiplex PCR reads. This sample has about 420,000 distinct CDR3 sequences; 15% to 19% occur once, and the top ten carry 7.5% to 8%. Sequenced sample: blood. These receptors were collected from a woman between 18 and 30 years old with Graves' hyperthyroidism. CDR3s include the opening cysteine and the closing phenylalanine or tryptophan. The D gene is left open where the match is weak. Not every row has a clone size; where given, it reads once, few, many or a size class.

cdr3_length: 16; v_call: TRBV5-1; d_call: TRBD2; j_call: TRBJ2-7; clone_size: many; cdr3_nt: TGCGCCAGCAGCTTGGTTTGGGGACTAGCGACATACGAGCAGTACTTC; cdr3_aa: CASSLVWGLATYEQYF
cdr3_length: 18; v_call: TRBV3-1; d_call: TRBD2; j_call: TRBJ2-2; clone_size: -; cdr3_nt: TGTGCCAGCAGCTTAAAATCACCGGCGGGGGCGAACACCGGGGAGCTGTTTTTT; cdr3_aa: CASSLKSPAGANTGELFF
cdr3_length: 14; v_call: TRBV2; d_call: -; j_call: TRBJ1-5; clone_size: many; cdr3_nt: TGTGCCAGCAGTGGACAAATGGGCAATCAGCCCCAGCATTTT; cdr3_aa: CASSGQMGNQPQHF
cdr3_length: 14; v_call: TRBV2; d_call: -; j_call: TRBJ2-7; clone_size: many; cdr3_nt: TGTGCCAGCAGTGAAGTCAGGACACTTTACGAGCAGTACTTC; cdr3_aa: CASSEVRTLYEQYF
cdr3_length: 15; v_call: TRBV12-3/TRBV12-4; d_call: -; j_call: TRBJ1-4; clone_size: many; cdr3_nt: TGTGCCAGCAGTCCCCGTAGCACCACGAGTGAAAAACTGTTTTTT; cdr3_aa: CASSPRSTTSEKLFF
cdr3_length: 16; v_call: TRBV5-1; d_call: TRBD1; j_call: TRBJ1-2; clone_size: many; cdr3_nt: TGCGCCAGCAGCTTGGCCGAACAGGGGGGAAGCTATGGCTACACCTTC; cdr3_aa: CASSLAEQGGSYGYTF
cdr3_length: 14; v_call: TRBV19; d_call: TRBD1; j_call: TRBJ2-1; clone_size: -; cdr3_nt: TGTGCCAGTAGAAGCTCCGGGACAGACAATGAGCAGTTCTTC; cdr3_aa: CASRSSGTDNEQFF
cdr3_length: 14; v_call: TRBV29-1; d_call: TRBD1; j_call: TRBJ2-5; clone_size: -; cdr3_nt: TGCAGCGTAAAAATCGACAGGGGGCAAGAGACCCAGTACTTC; cdr3_aa: CSVKIDRGQETQYF
cdr3_length: 17; v_call: TRBV2; d_call: TRBD2; j_call: TRBJ2-7; clone_size: many; cdr3_nt: TGTGCCAACTCAGGGGTGGGACTAGCGGGAGACTCCTACGAGCAGTACTTC; cdr3_aa: CANSGVGLAGDSYEQYF
cdr3_length: 14; v_call: TRBV3-1; d_call: TRBD1; j_call: TRBJ1-5; clone_size: few; cdr3_nt: TGTGCCAGCAGCCAAGATACAGGGGGTCGGCCCCAGCATTTT; cdr3_aa: CASSQDTGGRPQHF
cdr3_length: 14; v_call: TRBV4-2; d_call: -; j_call: TRBJ1-2; clone_size: many; cdr3_nt: TGTGCCAGCAGCCAAGATGGGGGCGGGTATGGCTACACCTTC; cdr3_aa: CASSQDGGGYGYTF
cdr3_length: 13; v_call: TRBV5-5; d_call: -; j_call: TRBJ1-2; clone_size: many; cdr3_nt: TGTGCCAGCGGGCTCGCGGGGCGGGGAGGCTACACCTTC; cdr3_aa: CASGLAGRGGYTF
cdr3_length: 17; v_call: TRBV9; d_call: TRBD2; j_call: TRBJ2-3; clone_size: -; cdr3_nt: TGTGCCAGCAGCGAGGAAGGGACTAGCGGACTTGGGGATACGCAGTATTTT; cdr3_aa: CASSEEGTSGLGDTQYF
cdr3_length: 14; v_call: TRBV19; d_call: -; j_call: TRBJ2-5; clone_size: few; cdr3_nt: TGTGCCAGTAGTATAGGGCCTAGCGTAGAGACCCAGTACTTC; cdr3_aa: CASSIGPSVETQYF
cdr3_length: 18; v_call: TRBV6-1; d_call: -; j_call: TRBJ2-4; clone_size: -; cdr3_nt: TGTGCCAGCGGTGAACTCCGGGACTTCCTAAATGCCAAAAACATTCAGTACTTC; cdr3_aa: CASGELRDFLNAKNIQYF
cdr3_length: 17; v_call: TRBV28; d_call: -; j_call: TRBJ1-6; clone_size: few; cdr3_nt: TGTGCCAGCAGTTTAGGGGGGGCAGAAACCTATAATTCACCCCTCCACTTT; cdr3_aa: CASSLGGAETYNSPLHF
cdr3_length: 13; v_call: TRBV12-3/TRBV12-4; d_call: TRBD1; j_call: TRBJ1-2; clone_size: many; cdr3_nt: TGTGCCAGCAGTTACAGGGGCCTGGGTGGCTACACCTTC; cdr3_aa: CASSYRGLGGYTF
cdr3_length: 16; v_call: TRBV3-1; d_call: -; j_call: TRBJ1-6; clone_size: many; cdr3_nt: TGTGCCAGCAGCCAAGGGGGGGCGCAAAGTAATTCACCCCTCCACTTT; cdr3_aa: CASSQGGAQSNSPLHF
cdr3_length: 12; v_call: TRBV6-1; d_call: -; j_call: TRBJ1-6; clone_size: many; cdr3_nt: TGTGCGACCGCACAGGGCGGTTCACCCCTCCACTTT; cdr3_aa: CATAQGGSPLHF
cdr3_length: 18; v_call: TRBV10-3; d_call: TRBD2; j_call: TRBJ2-2; clone_size: -; cdr3_nt: TGTGCCATCAGTGATACAGCTAGCGGGGGGGCGAACACCGGGGAGCTGTTTTTT; cdr3_aa: CAISDTASGGANTGELFF
cdr3_length: 16; v_call: TRBV28; d_call: TRBD1; j_call: TRBJ1-5; clone_size: many; cdr3_nt: TGTGCCAGCCGGAGAAGACAGGAGGGGGCCAATCAGCCCCAGCATTTT; cdr3_aa: CASRRRQEGANQPQHF
cdr3_length: 11; v_call: TRBV12-3/TRBV12-4; d_call: -; j_call: TRBJ2-7; clone_size: many; cdr3_nt: TGTGGCAGCAGTTTATACTGGGAGCAGTACTTC; cdr3_aa: CGSSLYWEQYF
cdr3_length: 17; v_call: TRBV7-9; d_call: -; j_call: TRBJ2-6; clone_size: many; cdr3_nt: TGTGCCAGCAGCCCCCTCTCCGGGGCGGGTGGGGCCAACGTCCTGACTTTC; cdr3_aa: CASSPLSGAGGANVLTF
cdr3_length: 16; v_call: TRBV5-1; d_call: -; j_call: TRBJ1-3; clone_size: many; cdr3_nt: TGCGCCAGCAGCTTGGAGGTGGGGAGCTCTGGAAACACCATATATTTT; cdr3_aa: CASSLEVGSSGNTIYF
cdr3_length: 16; v_call: TRBV11-2; d_call: TRBD1; j_call: TRBJ1-3; clone_size: once; cdr3_nt: TGTGCCAGCAGCGACCGACAGGGGTTCGTCGGAAACACCATATATTTT; cdr3_aa: CASSDRQGFVGNTIYF